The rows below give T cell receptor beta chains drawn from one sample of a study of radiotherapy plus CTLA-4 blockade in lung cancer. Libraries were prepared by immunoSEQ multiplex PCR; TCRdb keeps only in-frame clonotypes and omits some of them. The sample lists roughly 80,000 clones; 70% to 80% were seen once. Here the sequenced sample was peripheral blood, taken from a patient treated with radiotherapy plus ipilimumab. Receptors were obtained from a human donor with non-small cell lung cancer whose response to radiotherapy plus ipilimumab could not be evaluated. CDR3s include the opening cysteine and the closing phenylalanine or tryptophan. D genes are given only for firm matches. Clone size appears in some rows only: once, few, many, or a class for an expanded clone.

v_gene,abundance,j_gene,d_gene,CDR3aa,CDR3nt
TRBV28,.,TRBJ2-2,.,CASSLDYINTGELFF,TGTGCCAGCAGCCTGGACTATATAAACACCGGGGAGCTGTTTTTT
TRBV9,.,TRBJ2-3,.,CASSVRPAGDTQYF,TGTGCCAGCAGCGTAAGACCGGCCGGGGATACGCAGTATTTT
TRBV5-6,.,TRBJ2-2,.,CASSALELAGELFF,TGTGCCAGCAGCGCCCTCGAACTAGCCGGGGAGCTGTTTTTT
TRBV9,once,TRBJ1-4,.,CASSGENEKLFF,TGTGCCAGCAGCGGCGAGAATGAAAAACTGTTTTTT
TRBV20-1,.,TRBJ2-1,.,CSASGVGEQFF,TGCAGTGCTAGCGGGGTAGGTGAGCAGTTCTTC
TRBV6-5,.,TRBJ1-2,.,CASSPSYGYTF,TGTGCCAGCAGCCCTTCCTATGGCTACACCTTC
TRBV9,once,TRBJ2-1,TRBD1,CASSVEDREHNEQFF,TGTGCCAGCAGCGTAGAGGACAGGGAGCACAATGAGCAGTTCTTC
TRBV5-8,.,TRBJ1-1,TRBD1,CASSVGTAPRAFF,TGTGCCAGCAGCGTGGGGACAGCACCGCGTGCTTTCTTT
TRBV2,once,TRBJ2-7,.,CASSDRVYEQYF,TGTGCCAGCAGTGATCGCGTATACGAGCAGTACTTC
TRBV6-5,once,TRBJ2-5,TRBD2,CASSYWSGGRETQYF,TGTGCCAGCAGTTACTGGTCGGGAGGACGAGAGACCCAGTACTTC
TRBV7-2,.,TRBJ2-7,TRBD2,CASSTRSGGITYEQYF,TGTGCCAGCAGCACCCGTAGCGGGGGGATCACCTACGAGCAGTACTTC
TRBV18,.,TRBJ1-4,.,CASSQRWEDREKLFF,TGTGCCAGCTCGCAGAGGTGGGAGGATCGTGAAAAACTGTTTTTT
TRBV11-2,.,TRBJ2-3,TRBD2,CASSPGGDTQYF,TGTGCCAGCAGCCCCGGGGGGGATACGCAGTATTTT
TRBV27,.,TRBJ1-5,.,CASREGFNQPQHF,TGTGCCAGCAGGGAGGGATTTAATCAGCCCCAGCATTTT
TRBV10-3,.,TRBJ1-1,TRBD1,CASKGARTDTEAFF,TGTGCCTCAAAGGGGGCGCGTACTGACACTGAAGCTTTCTTT
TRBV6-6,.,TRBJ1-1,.,CASTGTRNTEAFF,TGTGCCAGCACTGGGACAAGGAACACTGAAGCTTTCTTT
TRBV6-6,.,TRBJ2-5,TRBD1,CASSYRDRGRETQYF,TGTGCCAGCAGTTACCGGGACAGGGGGCGGGAGACCCAGTACTTC
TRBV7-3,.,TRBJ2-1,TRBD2,CASSLGIRGLAGINEQFF,TGTGCCAGCAGCTTAGGCATACGGGGACTAGCGGGGATCAATGAGCAGTTCTTC
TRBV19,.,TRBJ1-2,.,CASSSNLQGFNGYTF,TGTGCCAGTAGTAGCAATCTACAGGGATTCAACGGCTACACCTTC
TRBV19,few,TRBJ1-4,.,CASSTGQPNEKLFF,TGTGCCAGTAGTACGGGACAACCTAATGAAAAACTGTTTTTT
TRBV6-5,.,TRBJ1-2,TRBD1,CASSSLGQGDGYTF,TGTGCCAGCAGTTCCCTAGGACAGGGAGATGGCTACACCTTC
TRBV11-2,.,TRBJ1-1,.,CASRTATTEAFF,TGTGCCAGCAGAACAGCCACCACTGAAGCTTTCTTT
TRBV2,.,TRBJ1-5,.,CASTPGPDQPQHF,TGTGCCAGCACTCCAGGGCCGGATCAGCCCCAGCATTTT
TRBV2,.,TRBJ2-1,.,CASSDTARLGEQFF,TGTGCCAGCAGTGATACGGCGCGACTCGGTGAGCAGTTCTTC
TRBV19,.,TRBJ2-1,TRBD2,CASSILTSGRAREQFF,TGTGCCAGTAGTATATTAACTAGCGGGAGGGCCCGTGAGCAGTTCTTC
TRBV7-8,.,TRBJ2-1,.,CASSSSAGEQFF,TGTGCCAGCAGCTCATCGGCGGGGGAGCAGTTCTTC
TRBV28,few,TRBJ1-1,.,CASKTGNTEAFF,TGTGCCAGCAAGACGGGGAACACTGAAGCTTTCTTT